The 29 T cell receptor beta chains presented below share a single source sample, sequenced in a study of T-cell memory formation after mild COVID-19. TCRdb processed the 5' RACE reads anew with MiXCR; each CDR3 protein has one entry. The sample holds about 410,000 distinct CDR3 sequences, 15% to 20% seen once. Sequenced sample: PBMCs or a T cell subset sorted from them (not recorded which). All receptors derive from a man aged 18-30 years who had mild COVID-19 (a few samples of this study predate the infection). Cell type and time point are not known.

This clonotype was observed a few times. V is TRBV6-5 and J is TRBJ2-2, with D maybe TRBD2 (5 bases). V shed 7 bases and J shed 4 bases, with 16 bases lying between them. The CDR3 runs 15 residues. Germline CDR1 reads MNHEY; CDR2 reads SVGAGI. This CDR3 is CASTPRVAGTGELFF. CDR3 DNA sequence: TGTGCCAGCACCCCCCGGGTTGCGGGCACCGGGGAGCTGTTTTTT.

V usage is TRBV7-2 and J usage is TRBJ2-2; D remains unclear. Germline values: CDR1 SGHTA, CDR2 FQGNSA. The V end lost 5 bases, the J end lost 5 bases, and 18 bases lay between the germline ends. This CDR3 is built from 16 residues. The CDR3, as DNA: TGTGCCAGCAGCCGGGCTCCGGTCATGCTAACCGGGGAGCTGTTTTTT. Its protein product is CASSRAPVMLTGELFF.

V is TRBV5-1 and J is TRBJ2-3, with D perhaps matching TRBD1 (6 bases). CDR3 length equals 16 residues. Germline assignment: CDR1 SGHRS and CDR2 YFSETQ. V was cut by 0 bases and J by 0 bases, with 11 bases left in between. CDR3 region: CASSLARTASTDTQYF. CDR3 coding DNA: TGCGCCAGCAGCTTGGCCAGGACAGCTAGCACAGATACGCAGTATTTT.

The chain has TRBV6-1 and TRBJ2-7, with 9 bases aligning to TRBD2. The CDR3 consists of 14 residues. Germline lookup yields CDR1 MNHNS and CDR2 SASEGT. The trim removed 5 bases at V and 2 bases at J, leaving 4 bases unmatched. The chain's CDR3 is CASSRLAGTYEQYV. The CDR3 DNA is TGTGCCAGCAGTCGGCTAGCGGGGACCTACGAGCAGTACGTC.

The rearrangement uses TRBV5-4 and TRBJ2-2; the match to TRBD1 covers 9 bases. V lost 4 bases and J lost 0; bases outside the gene matches: 1. This CDR3 comprises 15 residues. Looked up from germline, CDR1 is SGHNT and CDR2 is YYREEE (reference sequence). The CDR3 nucleotides are TGTGCCAGCAGCAGGGACAGGGCGAACACCGGGGAGCTGTTTTTT. Encoded protein: CASSRDRANTGELFF.

The genes are TRBV5-6 and TRBJ2-5; 7 bases align to TRBD1. The ends lost 3 bases at V and 5 bases at J; junction bases unmatched: 7. The CDR3 spans 14 residues. The V gene's germline CDR1 is SGHDT and CDR2 YYEEEE. The CDR3 DNA is TGTGCCAGCAGCTGGGGCAGGGGGTACGAGACCCAGTACTTC. Translating it yields CASSWGRGYETQYF.

This clonotype was observed a handful of times. The J gene is TRBJ2-7, the V gene TRBV28, with 7 bases matching TRBD2. Germline-derived CDR1 and CDR2 are MDHEN and SYDVKM. Unmatched junction bases numbered 5, after V lost 5 bases and J lost 1 base. This CDR3 spans 14 amino acids. Here the CDR3 reads CASSPREGSYEQYV. In nucleotides, the CDR3 is TGTGCCAGCAGTCCCAGGGAGGGGTCCTACGAGCAGTACGTC.

This clonotype was observed a handful of times. This chain links TRBV5-1 with TRBJ1-1; TRBD1 might be the D (6 bases). Between the trimmed V and J ends, which lost 0 bases and 1 base, there was a span of 10 bases. CDR1 and CDR2 (germline): SGHRS, YFSETQ. The length of the CDR3 is 15 residues. CDR3 in DNA: TGCGCCAGCAGCTTGGGACCAGGGGAGAACACTGAAGCTTTCTTT. Its translation is CASSLGPGENTEAFF.

This clonotype was detected ten times or more. The chain has TRBV12-3 or TRBV12-4 and TRBJ2-1; D is perhaps TRBD1 or TRBD2 (6 bases each). Deletions cut 6 bases from V and 2 bases from J, with 14 bases between. This CDR3 comprises 15 residues. The CDR3 coding sequence is TGTGCCAGCAGAATGAGGGGGGCCCCCTACAATGAGCAGTTCTTC. Amino acids: CASRMRGAPYNEQFF.

The chain has TRBV6-4 and TRBJ2-1; 10 bases map to TRBD2. The CDR3 length is 17 residues. With V trimmed by 5 bases and J by 2 bases, 9 bases remained unmatched. Per the germline V gene, CDR1 is MRHNA and CDR2 is SNTAGT. For the CDR3, the DNA is TGTGCCAGCAGTCCCCTCGCCCTAGCGGGGGCCTACAATGAGCAGTTCTTC. Its protein product is CASSPLALAGAYNEQFF.

The chain joins TRBV28 to TRBJ2-7, with D hard to call. The germline V gene has CDR1 MDHEN and CDR2 SYDVKM. Trimming took 6 bases from V and 5 from J, leaving 14 bases between them. This CDR3 spans 13 amino acids. This chain's CDR3 is CASRKPNLNEQYV. CDR3 DNA sequence: TGTGCCAGCAGGAAACCCAATCTCAACGAGCAGTACGTC.

This chain connects TRBV5-4 to TRBJ1-3; TRBD1 is a possible D gene (5 bases). The CDR3 extends over 19 amino acids. Trimming took off 2 bases at V and 0 bases at J, with 21 bases between the two ends. CDR1 is SGHNT, CDR2 YYREEE, per germline (reference sequence). Here the CDR3 reads CASSLVRGTVSNSGNTIYF. The CDR3 DNA is TGTGCCAGCAGCTTAGTAAGGGGTACGGTGTCTAACTCTGGAAACACCATATATTTT.

The chain couples TRBV20-1 to TRBJ1-5; no definite D call. The germline V and J ends were trimmed by 6 bases and 6 bases, with 15 bases remaining between them. The CDR3 has 13 amino acids. CDR1 is DFQATT and CDR2 is SNEGSKA in the germline V gene (reference sequence). The CDR3 sequence: CSAIKNSGQPQHF. DNA of the CDR3: TGCAGTGCCATAAAAAATAGCGGTCAGCCCCAGCATTTT.

This sequence joins TRBV25-1 and TRBJ2-1; possibly TRBD1 for D (6 bases). Germline CDR1 is MGHDK and CDR2 is SYGVNS. The CDR3 has 14 amino acids. Deletions cut 4 bases from V and 9 bases from J, with 16 bases between. CDR3 nucleotide sequence: TGTGCCAGCAGTGTCACCGGGGCCAGGGGTGAGCAGTTCTTC. Encoded protein: CASSVTGARGEQFF. Together with reference TRBV25-1 and TRBJ2-1, the CDR3 gives the full variable domain: EADIYQTPRYLVIGTGKKITLECSQTMGHDKMYWYQQDPGMELHLIHYSYGVNSTEKGDLSSESTVSRIRTEHFPLTLESARPSHTSQYLCASSVTGARGEQFFGPGTRLTVL.

In its sample, this clonotype was seen a few times. The genes are TRBV7-6 and TRBJ2-2, with D unresolved. Trimming stripped 5 bases from V and 4 bases from J, with 8 bases between. Germline V gene lookup returns CDR1 SGHVS and CDR2 FNYEAQ. The CDR3 covers 13 residues. The CDR3 reads CASSARSTGELFF. CDR3 coding DNA: TGTGCCAGCAGCGCGCGGAGCACCGGGGAGCTGTTTTTT.

V gene TRBV12-3 or TRBV12-4 combines with J gene TRBJ1-2; tentatively, D is TRBD1 (6 bases). The V end lost 6 bases, the J end lost 0 bases, and 26 bases lay between the germline ends. This CDR3 is 19 amino acids long. CDR3 nucleotide sequence: TGTGCCAGCAGAAAAACCGGGACATTTTTTGGAAGAGCTAACTATGGCTACACCTTC. Translation gives CASRKTGTFFGRANYGYTF.

The chain recombines TRBV5-1 with TRBJ1-4, with TRBD1 matching over 7 bases. This CDR3 region has 14 residues. The J segment lost 7 bases and the V segment lost 4 bases, leaving 7 bases of the junction unmatched. CDR1 is SGHRS and CDR2 is YFSETQ in the germline V gene. The CDR3 reads CASSLTGDSEKLFF. The CDR3 region has the DNA TGCGCCAGCAGCCTAACAGGGGATTCTGAAAAACTGTTTTTT.

The rearrangement joins TRBV7-2 to TRBJ2-2, with D possibly matching TRBD1 (7 bases). The V gene's germline CDR1 is SGHTA and CDR2 FQGNSA. This CDR3 spans 17 amino acids. With 3 bases removed from V and 3 bases from J, the gap between germline ends came to 17 bases. For the CDR3, the DNA is TGTGCCAGCAGCTTCCAACAGGGGTGGAGGGACACCGGGGAGCTGTTTTTT. Protein product: CASSFQQGWRDTGELFF.

V and J are TRBV5-1 and TRBJ2-2; TRBD1 aligns across 10 bases. V dropped 4 bases and J dropped 6; count of bases not matched to a gene: 3. There are 14 residues in the CDR3. Germline assignment: CDR1 SGHRS and CDR2 YFSETQ. The CDR3 DNA is TGCGCCAGCAGCCCGGGACAGGGGTCCGGGGAGCTGTTTTTT. Residues: CASSPGQGSGELFF. Drawing the rest from reference TRBV5-1 and TRBJ2-2, the complete variable domain is KAGVTQTPRYLIKTRGQQVTLSCSPISGHRSVSWYQQTPGQGLQFLFEYFSETQRNKGNFPGRFSGRQFSNSRSEMNVSTLELGDSALYLCASSPGQGSGELFFGEGSRLTVL.

The chain recombines TRBV18 with TRBJ1-2, with a weak D call TRBD1 (5 bases). Looked up from germline, CDR1 is KGHSH and CDR2 is LQKENI. CDR3 length: 15 amino acids. V was pared by 0 bases and J by 2 bases, with 10 bases between. CDR3 in amino acids: CASSPPARENYGYTF. In nucleotides, the CDR3 is TGTGCCAGCTCACCACCGGCCAGGGAGAACTATGGCTACACCTTC.

This clonotype was picked up a small number of times. V and J are TRBV5-1 and TRBJ2-1; 12 nucleotides agree with TRBD1. The germline gives CDR1 SGHRS, CDR2 YFSETQ. Trimming at V came to 4 bases and at J to 10 bases, leaving 6 bases not matched to a gene. This CDR3 comprises 14 residues. For the CDR3, the DNA is TGCGCCAGCAGCCTGGGGACAGGGGGCTGGGAGCAGTTCTTC. It translates to CASSLGTGGWEQFF.

This clonotype was picked up a small number of times. The gene calls are TRBV10-1 and TRBJ2-7, with D uncertain. The CDR3 is made up of 14 amino acids. CDR1 is WNHNN, CDR2 SYGVQD, per germline (reference sequence). Trimming removed 1 base at V and 3 bases at J, with 10 bases between. The CDR3 DNA is TGCGCCAGCAGTGAGTACCAACGCGGCTACGAGCAGTACTTC. It codes for CASSEYQRGYEQYF.

This clonotype came up many times. This chain links TRBV7-8 with TRBJ2-5, with TRBD2 identical over 10 bases. Germline V gives CDR1 SGHVS, CDR2 FQNEAQ. The CDR3 totals 17 residues. The junction had 9 bases not matched to a gene; V was cut back by 5 bases and J by 0 bases. The CDR3 DNA follows: TGTGCCAGCAGCGGAGCGGGGGGGTGGAGCTACCAAGAGACCCAGTACTTC. It specifies CASSGAGGWSYQETQYF.

The chain employs TRBV2 and TRBJ2-1; perhaps D is TRBD1 or TRBD2 (5 bases each). CDR3 length equals 13 residues. The germline CDR1 and CDR2 sequences are SNHLY and FYNNEI. V was trimmed by 11 bases and J by 3 bases, leaving 14 bases between them. The CDR3 region has the DNA TGTGCCTGCCAGGGCGAGGGCTACAATGAGCAGTTCTTC. Protein product: CACQGEGYNEQFF.

This clonotype was detected only a few times. The rearrangement joins TRBV7-2 to TRBJ1-4; D ambiguous. Trimming shortened V by 7 bases and J by 0 bases, and 9 bases separated the two germline ends. The CDR3 has 14 amino acids. Germline values: CDR1 SGHTA, CDR2 FQGNSA. The CDR3 DNA sequence: TGTGCCAGCAAGGTAGAAGCAACTAATGAAAAACTGTTTTTT. This encodes CASKVEATNEKLFF.

The chain recombines TRBV7-9 with TRBJ2-7; TRBD1 agrees at 9 bases. Germline values: CDR1 SEHNR, CDR2 FQNEAQ (reference sequence). The CDR3 consists of 14 residues. Trimming took 5 bases from V and 6 from J; bases not matched to a gene: 8. In DNA, the CDR3 is TGTGCCAGCAGCCGAGCCGGGACAGGGCTCGAGCAGTACTTC. It translates to CASSRAGTGLEQYF. Filled out from reference TRBV7-9 and TRBJ2-7, the complete variable domain reads DTGVSQNPRHKITKRGQNVTFRCDPISEHNRLYWYRQTLGQGPEFLTYFQNEAQLEKSRLLSDRFSAERPKGSFSTLEIQRTEQGDSAMYLCASSRAGTGLEQYFGPGTRLTVT.

The chain combines TRBV18 with TRBJ2-3, with unresolved D. Germline lookup yields CDR1 KGHSH and CDR2 LQKENI. The CDR3 totals 13 residues. Trimming took off 2 bases at V and 3 bases at J, with 6 bases between the two ends. The CDR3 nucleotides read TGTGCCAGCTCACCAGAACTAACAGATACGCAGTATTTT. Its translation: CASSPELTDTQYF.

This clonotype was observed a handful of times. This sequence joins TRBV2 and TRBJ2-5; 7 nucleotides line up with TRBD2. Germline-derived CDR1 and CDR2 are SNHLY and FYNNEI. This CDR3 has 15 amino acids. After removal of 5 bases from V and 0 bases from J, the junction contained 6 bases not matched to a gene. The CDR3, as DNA: TGTGCCAGCAGTCAACTAGCGACACACCAAGAGACCCAGTACTTC. Its translation: CASSQLATHQETQYF.

J is TRBJ2-5 and V is TRBV2; TRBD1 matches 9 bases. The J segment lost 6 bases and the V segment lost 7 bases, leaving 6 bases of the junction unmatched. CDR1 and CDR2 (germline): SNHLY, FYNNEI. The length of the CDR3 is 13 residues. The CDR3 protein is CASIPGQGKTQYF. DNA for the CDR3: TGTGCCAGCATTCCGGGACAGGGAAAGACCCAGTACTTC.